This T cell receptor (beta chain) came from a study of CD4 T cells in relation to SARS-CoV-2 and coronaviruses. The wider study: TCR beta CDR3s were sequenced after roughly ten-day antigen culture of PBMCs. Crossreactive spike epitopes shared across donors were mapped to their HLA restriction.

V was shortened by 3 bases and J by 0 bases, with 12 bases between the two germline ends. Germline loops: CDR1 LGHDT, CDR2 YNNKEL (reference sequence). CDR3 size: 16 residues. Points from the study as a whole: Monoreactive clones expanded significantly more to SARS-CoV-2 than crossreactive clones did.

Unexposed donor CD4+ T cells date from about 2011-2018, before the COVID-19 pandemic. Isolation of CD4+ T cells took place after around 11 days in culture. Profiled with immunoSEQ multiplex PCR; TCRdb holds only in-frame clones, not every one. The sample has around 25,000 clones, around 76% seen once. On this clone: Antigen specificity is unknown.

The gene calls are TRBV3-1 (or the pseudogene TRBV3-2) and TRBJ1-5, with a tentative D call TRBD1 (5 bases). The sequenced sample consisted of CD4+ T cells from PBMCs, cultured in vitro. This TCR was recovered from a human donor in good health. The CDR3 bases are TGTGCCAGCAGCCAGTCTGACAGATATAGCAATCAGCCCCAGCATTTT. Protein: CASSQSDRYSNQPQHF.